This TCR beta chain came from a study of T cell responses to AZD1222 COVID-19 vaccine. On this clone itself: The target antigen is unknown.

Sequencing used immunoSEQ multiplex PCR; TCRdb keeps in-frame clones, though not all of them. The table has roughly 140,000 clones, about 90% seen once. Whole-study results and caveats: Females made up more of the donors, who were largely white British, and clonal diversity may have come out too low. Spike-specific TCRs gained breadth and depth after people received two AZD1222 doses.

Germline values: CDR1 MDHEN, CDR2 SYDVKM. This CDR3 is 13 amino acids long. V lost 3 bases and J lost 4, with 6 bases in between. The TCR comes from an adult in good health. The specimen comprised peripheral blood, sampled on day 0 of AZD1222 vaccination. The chain has TRBV28 and TRBJ2-2; D gene unclear. CDR3 loop: CASSFPGTGELFF. Here the CDR3 DNA reads TGTGCCAGCAGTTTCCCGGGCACCGGGGAGCTGTTTTTT.